These 8 T cell receptor beta chains share one sample of origin, sequenced in a study of Ad26.COV2.S vaccination and SARS-CoV-2 variants. TCRdb's copy holds only in-frame clones and misses some; the assay was immunoSEQ multiplex PCR. The table lists under 150,000 clones, 86% of them singletons. Sequenced here: peripheral blood, sampled after recovery from COVID-19. These receptors originate from a human donor who had recovered from COVID-19.

This chain joins TRBV6-6 and TRBJ2-7, with 7 bases matching TRBD2. This CDR3 region has 14 residues. Germline values: CDR1 MNHNY, CDR2 SVGAGI (reference sequence). V trimming: 3 bases; J trimming: 2 bases; junction bases outside the gene matches: 4. CDR3: CASSYRGRPYEQYF. The CDR3 DNA is TGTGCCAGCAGTTATCGCGGGAGACCCTACGAGCAGTACTTC.

V gene TRBV7-9 combines with J gene TRBJ2-5, with 8 bases that match TRBD2. CDR1 is SEHNR and CDR2 is FQNEAQ in the germline V gene (reference sequence). The CDR3 runs to 16 residues. With 4 bases clipped from V and 2 bases from J, the junction kept 9 bases outside the gene matches. In DNA form, the CDR3 reads TGTGCCAGCAGCTCCTTAGCGGGGAAGAAACAAGAGACCCAGTACTTC. Its translation is CASSSLAGKKQETQYF.

The V call is TRBV9, the J call TRBJ2-3; TRBD2 matches at 11 bases. CDR1 SGDLS and CDR2 YYNGEE come from the germline V gene. The CDR3 is 16 amino acids. The junction had 6 bases not matched to a gene; V was cut back by 4 bases and J by 2 bases. For the CDR3, the DNA is TGTGCCAGCAGCCCCCTAGCGGGGGGCACCACAGATACGCAGTATTTT. Translating it yields CASSPLAGGTTDTQYF.

The V gene is TRBV12-3 or TRBV12-4, the J gene TRBJ1-1, with no clear D. V was pared by 7 bases and J by 1 base, with 10 bases between. The CDR3 runs to 13 residues. CDR3 in DNA: TGTGCCAGCAAAGGCACGGCGAACACTGAAGCTTTCTTT. This sequence encodes CASKGTANTEAFF.

The V gene is TRBV7-9, the J gene TRBJ1-4, with 8 bases fitting TRBD1. Germline V CDR1 and CDR2: SEHNR, FQNEAQ (reference sequence). There are 18 residues in the CDR3. Unmatched junction bases numbered 11, after V lost 5 bases and J lost 0 bases. CDR3 protein: CASSPRDRSLSTNEKLFF. The CDR3 DNA sequence: TGTGCCAGCAGCCCCCGGGACAGGAGCCTTTCAACTAATGAAAAACTGTTTTTT.

V and J are TRBV27 and TRBJ2-3, with D possibly being TRBD2 (5 bases). Germline lookup yields CDR1 MNHEY and CDR2 SMNVEV (reference sequence). There are 13 residues in the CDR3. Trimming removed 8 bases from V and 1 base from J, with 10 bases in between. The CDR3 DNA reads TGTGCCAGCCGGGCGAGGGGCACAGATACGCAGTATTTT. Its protein is CASRARGTDTQYF.

The chain is built from TRBV7-2 and TRBJ1-6, with a weak D call TRBD1 (5 bases). Germline CDR1 and CDR2: SGHTA and FQGNSA. The CDR3 contains 15 residues. The V and J ends lost 0 bases and 4 bases respectively, with 7 bases between them. CDR3 loop: CASSLAAGYNSPLHF. The CDR3 nucleotides are TGTGCCAGCAGCTTAGCTGCAGGGTATAATTCACCCCTCCACTTT.

This clone was counted a single time. The V gene is TRBV11-2, the J gene TRBJ2-7; D remains ambiguous. Between the trimmed V and J ends, which lost 2 bases and 6 bases, there was a span of 5 bases. The CDR3 has 11 residues. Germline V CDR1 and CDR2: SGHAT, FQNNGV. CDR3 nucleotide sequence: TGTGCCAGCAGCTTATCGTCCGAGCAGTACTTC. This codes for CASSLSSEQYF.